The 17 T cell receptor beta chains listed next were all sequenced from one sample in a study of T cell changes during pregnancy in multiple sclerosis. The data were produced by immunoSEQ multiplex PCR, yet TCRdb's version contains in-frame clones alone and is incomplete. The data show 55,000 to 75,000 clones, 93% seen once. The specimen was CD8+ T cells from peripheral blood mononuclear cells, collected in the second trimester of pregnancy. These receptor sequences come from a female donor with multiple sclerosis, enrolled in a pregnancy study.

V gene TRBV5-6 combines with J gene TRBJ2-7; a weak D match, TRBD1 (5 bases). Trimming stripped 2 bases from V and 2 bases from J, with 11 bases between. Germline V gives CDR1 SGHDT, CDR2 YYEEEE. The CDR3 runs to 14 residues. The CDR3 coding sequence is TGTGCCAGCAGCTTTCAGGGTGGGACCTACGAGCAGTACTTC. Its translation: CASSFQGGTYEQYF. The entire variable domain, with the rest obtained from reference TRBV5-6 and TRBJ2-7, is as follows: DAGVTQSPTHLIKTRGQQVTLRCSPKSGHDTVSWYQQALGQGPQFIFQYYEEEERQRGNFPDRFSGHQFPNYSSELNVNALLLGDSALYLCASSFQGGTYEQYFGPGTRLTVT.

The V and J genes are TRBV7-6 and TRBJ2-7, with 11 nucleotides matching TRBD2. The germline V gene encodes CDR1 SGHVS and CDR2 FNYEAQ. The CDR3 has 16 residues. V shed 2 bases, J shed 3 bases, and the junction held 6 bases outside the gene matches. CDR3 sequence: CASSLSGLAGVYEQYF. The CDR3 DNA is TGTGCCAGCAGCTTATCCGGACTAGCGGGCGTCTACGAGCAGTACTTC.

The chain joins TRBV7-9 to TRBJ2-5, with D tentatively TRBD2 (5 bases). Per germline, CDR1 SEHNR and CDR2 FQNEAQ (reference sequence). Trimming cost V 2 bases and J 3 bases, with 7 bases left between them. The CDR3 sequence is 13 residues long. The CDR3 here is CASSLSGEETQYF. The CDR3 DNA reads TGTGCCAGCAGCTTATCCGGGGAAGAGACCCAGTACTTC. Based on the CDR3 plus reference TRBV7-9 and TRBJ2-5, the full variable domain is DTGVSQNPRHKITKRGQNVTFRCDPISEHNRLYWYRQTLGQGPEFLTYFQNEAQLEKSRLLSDRFSAERPKGSFSTLEIQRTEQGDSAMYLCASSLSGEETQYFGPGTRLLVL.

The V call is TRBV6-4, the J call TRBJ2-1; 9 nucleotides line up with TRBD1. Germline CDR1 reads MRHNA; CDR2 reads SNTAGT. V was pared by 3 bases and J by 8 bases, with 8 bases of the junction left unmatched. The CDR3 covers 15 residues. The CDR3 nucleotides are TGTGCCAGCAGTGAGACGACAGGGGGGAGGGATGAGCAGTTCTTC. It is translated as CASSETTGGRDEQFF.

This chain joins TRBV27 and TRBJ2-2; TRBD2 matches at 7 bases. CDR1 MNHEY and CDR2 SMNVEV come from the germline V gene (reference sequence). V lost 2 bases, J lost 6 bases, and 0 bases stayed unmatched. This CDR3 is built from 13 residues. The CDR3 sequence is CASSLGGAGELFF. The CDR3 nucleotides read TGTGCCAGCAGTTTAGGGGGGGCCGGGGAGCTGTTTTTT.

V usage is TRBV4-1 and J usage is TRBJ2-2; weak D call: TRBD2 (5 bases). Germline CDR1 reads MGHRA; CDR2 reads YSYEKL. V was cut by 0 bases and J by 0 bases, with 11 bases left in between. CDR3 size: 17 residues. DNA of the CDR3: TGCGCCAGCAGCCAAGATGGAGGCGGAGCGAACACCGGGGAGCTGTTTTTT. This gives the protein CASSQDGGGANTGELFF.

The rearrangement links TRBV6-1 to TRBJ1-1, with TRBD1 as a possible D gene (5 bases). The CDR3 has 13 amino acids. CDR1 and CDR2 from the germline V gene are MNHNS and SASEGT. V gave up 1 base and J gave up 4 bases, with 7 bases separating them. CDR3 region: CASSEVRATEAFF. CDR3 bases: TGTGCCAGCAGTGAAGTCAGGGCCACTGAAGCTTTCTTT.

The chain employs TRBV7-9 and TRBJ1-3; no firm D call. Germline CDR1 is SEHNR and CDR2 is FQNEAQ (reference sequence). Trimming took 7 bases from V and 2 from J, leaving 21 bases between them. The CDR3 is 17 amino acids. The CDR3 sequence is CASTWAREQDPGNTIYF. The DNA of the CDR3 is TGTGCCAGCACCTGGGCTCGCGAACAAGACCCTGGAAACACCATATATTTT.

The chain is built from TRBV2 and TRBJ1-6; D perhaps matches TRBD1 (5 bases). The CDR3 runs 14 residues. Germline V CDR1 and CDR2: SNHLY, FYNNEI. Trimming took off 4 bases at V and 7 bases at J, with 11 bases between the two ends. The CDR3 reads CASSARVLNSPLHF. In DNA, the CDR3 is TGTGCCAGCAGTGCCAGGGTACTCAATTCACCCCTCCACTTT. The complete variable domain, with remaining parts taken from reference TRBV2 and TRBJ1-6, reads EPEVTQTPSHQVTQMGQEVILRCVPISNHLYFYWYRQILGQKVEFLVSFYNNEISEKSEIFDDQFSVERPDGSNFTLKIRSTKLEDSAMYFCASSARVLNSPLHFGNGTRLTVT.

This chain joins TRBV6-4 and TRBJ2-2; D gene unclear. The CDR3 spans 13 residues. Between the trimmed V and J ends, which lost 7 bases and 0 bases, there was a span of 6 bases. Germline V CDR1 and CDR2: MRHNA, SNTAGT. This chain's CDR3 is CASKKPNTGELFF. CDR3 sequence (DNA): TGTGCCAGCAAAAAGCCGAACACCGGGGAGCTGTTTTTT.

CDR3: CASRAESSYEQYF. CDR3 coding DNA: TGTGCCAGCAGAGCGGAGAGCTCCTACGAGCAGTACTTC. The chain carries TRBV28 and TRBJ2-7, with a weak D call TRBD2 (5 bases). The germline V gene encodes CDR1 MDHEN and CDR2 SYDVKM. Trimming removed 6 bases at V and 0 bases at J, with 9 bases between. There are 13 residues in the CDR3.

The gene calls are TRBV27 and TRBJ2-1; D possibly corresponds to TRBD2 (5 bases). Germline CDR1 reads MNHEY; CDR2 reads SMNVEV (reference sequence). V lost 8 bases, J lost 5 bases, and 10 bases lay in between. The CDR3 sequence is 12 residues long. This CDR3 is CASLTRDNEQFF. Written as DNA, the CDR3 is TGTGCCAGCCTCACGAGGGACAATGAGCAGTTCTTC.

This chain joins TRBV19 and TRBJ1-3; no clear D gene. Looked up from germline, CDR1 is LNHDA and CDR2 is SQIVND (reference sequence). The CDR3 runs to 14 residues. Deletions cut 3 bases from V and 1 base from J, with 7 bases between. The CDR3 DNA is TGTGCCAGTAGTATCTCGGGGTCTGGAAACACCATATATTTT. Its protein is CASSISGSGNTIYF.

The chain links TRBV27 to TRBJ2-1; possibly TRBD2 for D (6 bases). Germline CDR1 and CDR2: MNHEY and SMNVEV (reference sequence). Between the trimmed V and J ends, which lost 4 bases and 5 bases, there was a span of 12 bases. The CDR3 loop spans 14 amino acids. DNA of the CDR3: TGTGCCAGCAGTTCCGGAGGGCCGGACAATGAGCAGTTCTTC. Translated: CASSSGGPDNEQFF.

This chain links TRBV4-2 with TRBJ2-1; TRBD2 matches 10 bases. CDR1 and CDR2 from the germline V gene are LGHNA and YNFKEQ. The trim removed 1 base at V and 5 bases at J, leaving 5 bases unmatched. This CDR3 contains 16 residues. The CDR3 DNA is TGTGCCAGCAGCCAAGGTGCTAGCGGGGGTGACAATGAGCAGTTCTTC. It encodes CASSQGASGGDNEQFF.

V and J are TRBV10-3 and TRBJ1-5; D might be TRBD1 (6 bases). This CDR3 contains 15 residues. V lost 3 bases and J lost 1, with 10 bases in between. The germline V gene encodes CDR1 ENHRY and CDR2 SYGVKD. The CDR3 region is CAISDPGHSNQPQHF. The DNA of the CDR3 is TGTGCCATCAGTGATCCGGGACACAGCAATCAGCCCCAGCATTTT.

J is TRBJ2-2 and V is TRBV7-9; 8 bases line up with TRBD2. There are 16 residues in the CDR3. Germline CDR1 is SEHNR and CDR2 is FQNEAQ (reference sequence). Trimming removed 5 bases from V and 3 bases from J; junction bases left unmatched: 8. The CDR3 sequence is CASSTSLLADTGELFF. The CDR3 DNA is TGTGCCAGCAGCACCTCCTTACTAGCGGACACCGGGGAGCTGTTTTTT.